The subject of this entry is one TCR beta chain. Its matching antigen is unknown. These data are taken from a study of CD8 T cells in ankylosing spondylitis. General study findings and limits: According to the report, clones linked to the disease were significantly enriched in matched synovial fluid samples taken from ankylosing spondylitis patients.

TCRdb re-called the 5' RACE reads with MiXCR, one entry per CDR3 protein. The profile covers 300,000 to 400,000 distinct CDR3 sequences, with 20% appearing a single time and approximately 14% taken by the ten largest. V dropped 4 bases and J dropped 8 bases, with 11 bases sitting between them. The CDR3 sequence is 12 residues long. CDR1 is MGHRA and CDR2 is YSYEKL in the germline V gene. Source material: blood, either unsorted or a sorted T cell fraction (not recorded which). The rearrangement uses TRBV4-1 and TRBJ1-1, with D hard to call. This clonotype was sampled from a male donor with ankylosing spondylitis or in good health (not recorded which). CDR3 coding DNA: TGCGCCAGCAGCCCCCGTGGAGCCGAAGCTTTCTTT. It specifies CASSPRGAEAFF.